The source of this T cell receptor (beta chain) is a study of shared clonotypes between healthy human individuals (dated by TCRdb to 2019 to 2021). Turning to the overall study: A few men and a couple of women, aged 18 to 49 years, made up the cohort. To estimate repertoire size and how much clonotype sharing occurs between individuals, the study deeply sequenced the blood TCR repertoires of five healthy adults. To increase sequencing depth and limit assay-specific biases, different laboratories used diverse techniques to prepare libraries and sequence TCR repertoires. Each donor's leukapheresis produced roughly between roughly 0.94 and 9.5 billion PBMCs. Results the study describes overall, beyond this receptor: Because the study included a small number of donors, the genetic and exposure-history diversity represented was limited. Sampling was limited to blood, and TCR repertoires in tissue likely differ from TCR repertoires in blood. Pairwise subsampling indicated that sequencing depth was expected to affect the degree of clonotype sharing among donors.

Concerning this clone itself: The antigen this receptor binds is unknown. Nothing much larger sits one base from this clone, and base qualities are not available.

Donors were healthy HIV-negative adults with no recently reported acute infections or vaccinations. Every donor was a Caucasian adult living in Nashville, Tennessee, USA. For unsorted samples, 90 million to 95 million PBMCs were counted, and genomic DNA was extracted using the QIAamp DNA Blood Mini kit. After blood collection by leukapheresis, PBMCs were isolated using Ficoll-Histopaque density gradient centrifugation and then cryopreserved in the vapor phase of liquid nitrogen. TCR CDR3 regions were amplified from genomic DNA by multiplex PCR using the deep immunoSEQ assay. Extracted genomic DNA from each cell subset was spread evenly across all wells of several immunoSEQ 96-well plates, with each plate serving as a replicate. For unsorted PBMC, each replicate PCR was loaded with approximately 300 ng genomic DNA, equivalent to about 30,000 T cell genomes. Ten immunoSEQ deep assay plates were used to sequence unsorted PBMC genomic DNA. Purified libraries were quantified with a Qubit 3.0 fluorometer, sized on a Bioanalyzer 2100, and re-quantified with the KAPA Library Quantification kit. Every immunoSEQ 96-well plate was sequenced on a dedicated single-read 150-cycle Illumina NextSeq 550 flow cell. In the source study's methods: Because the immunoSEQ output held only junctional sequences and lacked quality scores, the filtering could not match the filtering applied to full-length reads. To assign V/J genes and CDR3, sequences were annotated using PyIR, a Python wrapper for IgBLAST v1.9, with IMGT germline references. Reads were removed for weak V/J assignments (E-value above 1e-6), missing CDR3, stop codons, out-of-frame junctions, or ambiguous translated residues. V3J clonotypes were defined by identical inferred V gene, J gene, and CDR3 amino acid sequence. The percentage overlap between two repertoires was calculated by dividing the number of shared unique clonotypes by the size of the smaller repertoire. Three approaches were used to assess repertoire richness: RTK rarefaction, the Chao1 estimator, and Recon v2.1 estimates of unobserved clonotypes. TCRdb obtained this table from immuneACCESS and retained in-frame rearrangements with V and J assigned. These tables miss some clones; where compared with another copy, unresolved V genes account for less than half of the shortfall, and the remainder is unexplained. V and J calls and clone size are as listed in that table; D and trimming were resolved from the DNA. This sample is represented by about 520,000 clones; 70% to 80% of them were singletons. Approximately 12% of the sample is taken by the ten largest.

Spanning cysteine to phenylalanine, the CDR3 consists of 13 amino acids. Only CDR3 DNA remains: 39 bases, in frame from the first base. The CDR1 and CDR2 encoded by the germline V gene are LGHNA and YSLEER. V sheds 1 base and J sheds 4 bases, leaving 8 bases between their ends. The sample taken for sequencing was PBMCs. The chain was built from TRBV4-3 and TRBJ2-7; too little of a D gene remains to name it. This sequence originates from a woman aged 40-49 years in good health. Some clones in this sample may be carry-over from other donors' samples. The bases read TGCGCCAGCAGCCAAGCCCATGGGTACGAGCAGTACTTC. Its translation reads: CASSQAHGYEQYF.